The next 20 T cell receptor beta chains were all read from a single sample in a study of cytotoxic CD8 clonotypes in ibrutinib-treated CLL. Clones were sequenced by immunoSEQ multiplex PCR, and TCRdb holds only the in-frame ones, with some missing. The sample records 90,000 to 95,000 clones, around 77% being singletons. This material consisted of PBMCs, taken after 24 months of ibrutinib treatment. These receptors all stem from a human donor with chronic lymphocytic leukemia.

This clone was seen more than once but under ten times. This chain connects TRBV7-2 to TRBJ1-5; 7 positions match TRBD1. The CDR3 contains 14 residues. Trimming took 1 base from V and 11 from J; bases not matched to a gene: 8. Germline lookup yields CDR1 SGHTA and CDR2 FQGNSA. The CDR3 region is CASSLGDRGQAQHF. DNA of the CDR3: TGTGCCAGCAGCTTAGGGGACAGAGGACAGGCCCAGCATTTT.

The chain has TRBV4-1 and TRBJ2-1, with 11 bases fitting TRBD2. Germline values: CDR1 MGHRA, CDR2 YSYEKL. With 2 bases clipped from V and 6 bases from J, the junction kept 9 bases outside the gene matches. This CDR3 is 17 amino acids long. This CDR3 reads CASSQSETSGILNEQFF. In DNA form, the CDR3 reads TGCGCCAGCAGCCAATCGGAGACTAGCGGGATTCTCAATGAGCAGTTCTTC.

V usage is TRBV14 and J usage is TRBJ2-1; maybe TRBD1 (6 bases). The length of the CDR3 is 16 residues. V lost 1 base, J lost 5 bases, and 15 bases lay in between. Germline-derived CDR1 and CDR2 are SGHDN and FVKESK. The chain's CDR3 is CASSQVVSWGHNEQFF. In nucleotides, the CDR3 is TGTGCCAGCAGCCAAGTGGTTAGCTGGGGGCACAATGAGCAGTTCTTC.

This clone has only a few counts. In nucleotides, the CDR3 is TGCAGTGCTGAGAACACCGGGGAGCTGTTTTTT. Its translation is CSAENTGELFF. The J gene is TRBJ2-2, the V gene TRBV20-1, with unresolved D. The V and J ends lost 5 bases and 1 base respectively, with 2 bases between them. The germline CDR1 and CDR2 sequences are DFQATT and SNEGSKA (reference sequence). CDR3 length equals 11 residues.

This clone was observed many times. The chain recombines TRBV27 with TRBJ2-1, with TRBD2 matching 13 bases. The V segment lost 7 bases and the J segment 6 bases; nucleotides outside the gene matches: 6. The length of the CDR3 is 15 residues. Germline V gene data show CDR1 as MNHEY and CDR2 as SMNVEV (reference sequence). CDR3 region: CASTLLAGGPNEQFF. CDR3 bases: TGTGCCAGCACGTTACTAGCGGGAGGGCCCAATGAGCAGTTCTTC.

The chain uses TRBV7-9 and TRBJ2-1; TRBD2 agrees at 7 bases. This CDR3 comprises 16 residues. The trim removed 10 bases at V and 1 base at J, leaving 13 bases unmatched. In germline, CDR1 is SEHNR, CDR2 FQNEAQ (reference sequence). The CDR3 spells CATTSGSSGSYNEQFF. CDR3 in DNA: TGTGCCACCACCTCGGGGTCTAGCGGTTCCTACAATGAGCAGTTCTTC.

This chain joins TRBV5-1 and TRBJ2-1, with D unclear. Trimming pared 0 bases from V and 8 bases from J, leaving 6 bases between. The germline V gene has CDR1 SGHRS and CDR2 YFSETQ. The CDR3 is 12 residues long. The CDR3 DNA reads TGCGCCAGCAGCTTGGCGCGGCATGAGCAGTTCTTC. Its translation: CASSLARHEQFF. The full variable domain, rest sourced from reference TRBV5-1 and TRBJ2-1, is KAGVTQTPRYLIKTRGQQVTLSCSPISGHRSVSWYQQTPGQGLQFLFEYFSETQRNKGNFPGRFSGRQFSNSRSEMNVSTLELGDSALYLCASSLARHEQFFGPGTRLTVL.

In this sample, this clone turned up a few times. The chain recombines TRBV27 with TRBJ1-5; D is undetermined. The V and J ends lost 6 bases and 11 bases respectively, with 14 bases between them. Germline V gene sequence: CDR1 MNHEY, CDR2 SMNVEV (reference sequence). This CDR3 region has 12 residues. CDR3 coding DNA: TGTGCCAGCAGAGCCTCGCCCGGGGCCCAGCATTTT. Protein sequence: CASRASPGAQHF.

The CDR3 spells CASSSPDRGRYGEQYF. CDR3 bases: TGTGCCAGCAGCTCTCCCGACAGGGGGCGCTACGGCGAGCAGTACTTC. The chain combines TRBV7-2 with TRBJ2-7; 10 nucleotides align to TRBD1. After removal of 4 bases from V and 6 bases from J, the junction contained 12 bases not matched to a gene. The germline CDR1 and CDR2 sequences are SGHTA and FQGNSA. CDR3 length equals 16 residues.

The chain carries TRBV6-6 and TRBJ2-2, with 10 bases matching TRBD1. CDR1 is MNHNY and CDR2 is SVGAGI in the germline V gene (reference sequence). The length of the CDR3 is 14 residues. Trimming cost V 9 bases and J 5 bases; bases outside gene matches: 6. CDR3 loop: CASFDRGRTGELFF. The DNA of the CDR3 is TGTGCCAGTTTTGACAGGGGGCGGACCGGGGAGCTGTTTTTT.

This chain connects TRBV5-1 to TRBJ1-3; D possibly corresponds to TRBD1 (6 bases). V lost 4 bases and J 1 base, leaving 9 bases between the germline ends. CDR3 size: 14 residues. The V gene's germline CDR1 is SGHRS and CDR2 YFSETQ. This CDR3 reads CASSPTGSGNTIYF. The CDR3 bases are TGCGCCAGCAGCCCTACAGGGTCTGGAAACACCATATATTTT.

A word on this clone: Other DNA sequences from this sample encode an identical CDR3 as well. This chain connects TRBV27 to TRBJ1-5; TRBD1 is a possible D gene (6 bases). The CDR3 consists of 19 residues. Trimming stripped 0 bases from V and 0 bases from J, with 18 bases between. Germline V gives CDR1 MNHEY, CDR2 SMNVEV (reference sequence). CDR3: CASSLSGMGAQYSNQPQHF. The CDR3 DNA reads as TGTGCCAGCAGTTTATCGGGTATGGGGGCACAGTATAGCAATCAGCCCCAGCATTTT.

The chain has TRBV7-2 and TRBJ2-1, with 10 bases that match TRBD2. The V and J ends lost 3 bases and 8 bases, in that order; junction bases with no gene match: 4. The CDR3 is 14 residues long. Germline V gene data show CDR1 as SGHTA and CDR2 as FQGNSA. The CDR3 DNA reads TGTGCCAGCAGCTTGGGACTAGCGAGGGATGAGCAGTTCTTC. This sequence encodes CASSLGLARDEQFF.

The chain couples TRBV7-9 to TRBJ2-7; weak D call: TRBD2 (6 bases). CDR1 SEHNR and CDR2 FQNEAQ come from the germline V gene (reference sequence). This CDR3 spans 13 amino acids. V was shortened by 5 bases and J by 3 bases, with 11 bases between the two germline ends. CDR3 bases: TGTGCCAGCAGCCCCGTGGGGGGCTACGAGCAGTACTTC. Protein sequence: CASSPVGGYEQYF.

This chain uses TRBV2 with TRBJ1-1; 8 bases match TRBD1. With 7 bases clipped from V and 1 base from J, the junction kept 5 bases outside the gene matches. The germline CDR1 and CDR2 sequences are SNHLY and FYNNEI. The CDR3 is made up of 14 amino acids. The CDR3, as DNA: TGTGCCAGCACTATGGGACAGGAGAACACTGAAGCTTTCTTT. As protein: CASTMGQENTEAFF.

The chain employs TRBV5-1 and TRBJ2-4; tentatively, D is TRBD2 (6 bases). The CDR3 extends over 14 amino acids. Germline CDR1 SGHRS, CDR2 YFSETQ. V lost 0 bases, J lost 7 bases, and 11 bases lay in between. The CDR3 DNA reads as TGCGCCAGCAGCTTGGGTCGGGAGAGGAACATTCAGTACTTC. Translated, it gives CASSLGRERNIQYF.

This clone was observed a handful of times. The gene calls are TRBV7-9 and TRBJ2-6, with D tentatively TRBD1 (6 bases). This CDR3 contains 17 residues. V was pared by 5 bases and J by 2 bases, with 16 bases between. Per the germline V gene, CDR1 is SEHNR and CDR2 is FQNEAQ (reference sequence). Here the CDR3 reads CASSLTDSIAGANVLTF. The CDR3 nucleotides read TGTGCCAGCAGCCTCACGGACAGTATCGCTGGGGCCAACGTCCTGACTTTC.

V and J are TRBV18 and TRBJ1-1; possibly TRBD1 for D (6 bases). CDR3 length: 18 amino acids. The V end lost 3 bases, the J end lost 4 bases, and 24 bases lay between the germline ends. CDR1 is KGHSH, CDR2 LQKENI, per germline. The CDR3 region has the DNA TGTGCCAGCTCACCCGGGCTCAGGGGCCAGGCTGGGAGCACTGAAGCTTTCTTT. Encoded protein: CASSPGLRGQAGSTEAFF.

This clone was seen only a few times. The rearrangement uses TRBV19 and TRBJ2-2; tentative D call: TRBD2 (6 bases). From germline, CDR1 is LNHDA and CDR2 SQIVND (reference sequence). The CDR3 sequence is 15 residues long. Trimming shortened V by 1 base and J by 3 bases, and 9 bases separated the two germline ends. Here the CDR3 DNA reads TGTGCCAGTAGTATAGGGGGACTCTACACCGGGGAGCTGTTTTTT. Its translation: CASSIGGLYTGELFF.

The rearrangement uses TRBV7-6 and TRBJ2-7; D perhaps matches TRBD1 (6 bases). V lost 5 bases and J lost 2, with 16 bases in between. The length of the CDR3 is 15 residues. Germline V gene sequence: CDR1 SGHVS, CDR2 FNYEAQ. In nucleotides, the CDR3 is TGTGCCAGCAGCCTGGCCCCGGACAGTGCCTACGAGCAGTACTTC. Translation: CASSLAPDSAYEQYF.